The 29 T cell receptor beta chains below were found in one sample sequenced in a study of Tregs in tolerant kidney transplant recipients (dated by TCRdb to the late 2010s). Library prep was done by the immunoSEQ multiplex PCR assay. Not all clones reach the TCRdb copy of this immuneACCESS table, which keeps in-frame sequences only. Checked studies attribute under half of the gap to unresolved V genes and leave the rest unexplained. The sample table records under 90,000 clones; more than 85% of these occur just once. The biggest ten clones account for 1.5% to 2% of the sample. Transplants used related donors with nonmyeloablative bone marrow transplantation; mixed chimerism was transient in the human trials. The sample consisted of CD4+ T cells from blood (PBMCs), taken 24 months after the transplant. These TCRs come from a human patient who received a combined kidney and bone marrow transplant. Some T cells seen after a transplant may have their origin in the graft donor.

The V gene is TRBV5-5, the J gene TRBJ2-7; TRBD1 matches 7 bases. The CDR3 loop spans 16 amino acids. The junction had 6 bases not matched to a gene; V was cut back by 0 bases and J by 0 bases. Germline assignment: CDR1 SGHKS and CDR2 YYEKEE (reference sequence). The CDR3: CASSLGPTGHSYEQYF. DNA for the CDR3: TGTGCCAGCAGCTTGGGACCGACAGGGCACTCCTACGAGCAGTACTTC.

This sequence joins TRBV19 and TRBJ2-3; 9 bases align to TRBD2. Germline V lookup: CDR1 LNHDA, CDR2 SQIVND (reference sequence). V was clipped by 1 base and J by 5 bases; unmatched bases: 1. This CDR3 is built from 14 residues. CDR3 sequence: CASSIVAGEDTQYF. In DNA, the CDR3 is TGTGCCAGTAGTATAGTAGCGGGGGAAGATACGCAGTATTTT. Combining the CDR3 with reference TRBV19 and TRBJ2-3 gives the whole variable domain DGGITQSPKYLFRKEGQNVTLSCEQNLNHDAMYWYRQDPGQGLRLIYYSQIVNDFQKGDIAEGYSVSREKKESFPLTVTSAQKNPTAFYLCASSIVAGEDTQYFGPGTRLTVL.

The V and J genes are TRBV14 and TRBJ2-3; 10 nucleotides match TRBD2. CDR1 and CDR2 (germline): SGHDN, FVKESK. The CDR3 is 14 amino acids. V gave up 4 bases and J gave up 8 bases; unmatched junction bases: 6. CDR3 sequence reads: CASSLAGGFSTQYF. The CDR3 coding sequence is TGTGCCAGCAGCCTAGCGGGAGGCTTTTCTACGCAGTATTTT.

The DNA for the CDR3 is TGTGCCAGCAGCCCCCAGGACTGGTACGAGCAGTACTTC. Amino acid sequence: CASSPQDWYEQYF. The chain couples TRBV7-2 to TRBJ2-5; possibly TRBD2 for D (5 bases). With the DNA end fitting TRBJ2-7 better, the J assignment may be wrong. Germline loops: CDR1 SGHTA, CDR2 FQGNSA. CDR3 length equals 13 residues.

This clone has only one observation. The chain is built from TRBV6-1 and TRBJ2-7, with 12 bases fitting TRBD2. V dropped 4 bases and J dropped 10; count of bases not matched to a gene: 8. CDR1 and CDR2 (germline): MNHNS, SASEGT. The CDR3 contains 14 residues. The CDR3 reads CASSVGLAGSLQYF. CDR3 in DNA: TGTGCCAGCAGTGTTGGACTAGCGGGATCCCTCCAGTACTTC.

V is TRBV27 and J is TRBJ2-2; 10 nucleotides align to TRBD2. There are 14 residues in the CDR3. CDR1 is MNHEY, CDR2 SMNVEV, per germline (reference sequence). V dropped 6 bases and J dropped 4; count of bases not matched to a gene: 2. The DNA of the CDR3 is TGTGCCAGCAGACTAGCGGGACCCACCGGGGAGCTGTTTTTT. It specifies CASRLAGPTGELFF.

This clone was recorded only once. The rearrangement links TRBV15 to TRBJ2-5; 7 nucleotides agree with TRBD2. The CDR3 runs 14 residues. With V trimmed by 1 base and J by 5 bases, 4 bases remained unmatched. Germline V lookup: CDR1 LNHNV, CDR2 YYDKDF (reference sequence). The CDR3 DNA reads TGTGCCACCAGCAGAGGGGGGAGGGCGGAGACCCAGTACTTC. Its translation: CATSRGGRAETQYF.

CDR3 bases: TGTGCCAGCAGCTTACAGGGTATCGTGGGCACAGATACGCAGTATTTT. Translating it yields CASSLQGIVGTDTQYF. The chain joins TRBV4-2 to TRBJ2-3, with D possibly TRBD1 on 6 matching bases. Trimming shortened V by 5 bases and J by 1 base, and 16 bases separated the two germline ends. Germline V lookup: CDR1 LGHNA, CDR2 YNFKEQ. The CDR3 loop spans 16 amino acids.

The rearrangement uses TRBV10-3 and TRBJ2-1; a possible D gene is TRBD2 (6 bases). The CDR3 totals 15 residues. Germline CDR1 and CDR2: ENHRY and SYGVKD. Trimming left V 3 bases short and J 5 bases short, with 14 bases between. The CDR3 is CAISDRGGGDNEQFF. The CDR3 nucleotides read TGTGCCATCAGTGATCGGGGAGGAGGGGACAATGAGCAGTTCTTC.

Written as DNA, the CDR3 is TGTGCCAGCAGCCGAAATACACAGGGGGGGGAGCTGTTTTTT. This translates into CASSRNTQGGELFF. V and J are TRBV7-9 and TRBJ2-2; TRBD1 matches at 7 bases. Germline CDR1 reads SEHNR; CDR2 reads FQNEAQ (reference sequence). Trimming removed 5 bases from V and 8 bases from J; junction bases left unmatched: 8. The CDR3 length is 14 residues. Drawing the rest from reference TRBV7-9 and TRBJ2-2, the complete variable domain is DTGVSQNPRHKITKRGQNVTFRCDPISEHNRLYWYRQTLGQGPEFLTYFQNEAQLEKSRLLSDRFSAERPKGSFSTLEIQRTEQGDSAMYLCASSRNTQGGELFFGEGSRLTVL.

The chain recombines TRBV7-2 with TRBJ1-4; maybe TRBD1 (5 bases). Per the germline V gene, CDR1 is SGHTA and CDR2 is FQGNSA. The germline V and J ends were trimmed by 5 bases and 0 bases, with 16 bases remaining between them. The length of the CDR3 is 17 residues. The CDR3 is CASSPTGRGATNEKLFF. DNA of the CDR3: TGTGCCAGCAGCCCAACCGGGAGGGGAGCAACTAATGAAAAACTGTTTTTT.

The sample holds a few counts of this clone. CDR3 nucleotide sequence: TGTGCCAGCAGCCCATCGGACAGAGATGGAAACACCATATATTTT. Protein sequence: CASSPSDRDGNTIYF. V is TRBV9 and J is TRBJ1-3, with D perhaps TRBD1 (6 bases). V lost 4 bases, J lost 3 bases, and 14 bases lay in between. This CDR3 is built from 15 residues. Germline V lookup: CDR1 SGDLS, CDR2 YYNGEE.

The rearrangement uses TRBV6-1 and TRBJ1-2, with D perhaps TRBD1 (5 bases). Germline CDR1 is MNHNS and CDR2 is SASEGT. Trimming cost V 5 bases and J 5 bases, with 12 bases left between them. The CDR3 contains 13 residues. CDR3 loop: CASSIVTVYGYTF. CDR3 sequence (DNA): TGTGCCAGCAGTATAGTGACAGTTTATGGCTACACCTTC.

This rearrangement joins TRBV5-1 to TRBJ2-2, with 9 bases matching TRBD2. The V gene end was trimmed by 0 bases and the J gene end by 2 bases; junction bases not matched to a gene: 5. This CDR3 contains 17 residues. Germline V gene lookup returns CDR1 SGHRS and CDR2 YFSETQ. DNA of the CDR3: TGCGCCAGCAGCTTGGCCGTAGCGGGGGTAAACACCGGGGAGCTGTTTTTT. Translating gives CASSLAVAGVNTGELFF.

The chain is built from TRBV18 and TRBJ2-7; a weak D match, TRBD1 (7 bases). CDR3 size: 15 residues. In germline, CDR1 is KGHSH, CDR2 LQKENI. V lost 3 bases, J lost 7 bases, and 19 bases lay in between. CDR3 DNA sequence: TGTGCCAGCTCACCCATTCAGGTCAGGGGGGAAGAGCAGTACTTC. This encodes CASSPIQVRGEEQYF.

The CDR3 sequence: CASSLIGRDSNQPQHF. Written as DNA, the CDR3 is TGTGCCAGCAGCTTAATTGGCAGGGATAGCAATCAGCCCCAGCATTTT. The chain links TRBV7-2 to TRBJ1-5, with a tentative D call TRBD1 (5 bases). CDR1 is SGHTA and CDR2 is FQGNSA in the germline V gene. Trimming shortened V by 2 bases and J by 0 bases, and 11 bases separated the two germline ends. The CDR3 is 16 amino acids.

This rearrangement joins TRBV5-1 to TRBJ1-5, with 9 bases lining up with TRBD1. This CDR3 spans 14 amino acids. Germline CDR1 is SGHRS and CDR2 is YFSETQ. The V segment lost 0 bases and the J segment 5 bases; nucleotides outside the gene matches: 0. The CDR3 sequence is CASSLGTGDQPQHF. DNA of the CDR3: TGCGCCAGCAGCTTGGGGACAGGGGATCAGCCCCAGCATTTT.

The chain joins TRBV5-4 to TRBJ2-2; 8 nucleotides line up with TRBD1. Germline V gives CDR1 SGHNT, CDR2 YYREEE (reference sequence). The CDR3 is 16 amino acids. V was clipped by 1 base and J by 5 bases; unmatched bases: 7. This CDR3 reads CASSLLEYRGTGELFF. The CDR3 DNA is TGTGCCAGCAGCTTGTTGGAGTACAGGGGGACCGGGGAGCTGTTTTTT.

This sequence joins TRBV11-2 and TRBJ2-2; possible D gene TRBD1, 6 bases. From germline, CDR1 is SGHAT and CDR2 FQNNGV. The CDR3 is made up of 19 amino acids. V lost 2 bases and J lost 1, with 20 bases in between. DNA for the CDR3: TGTGCCAGCAGCTTACTAGTGGTTCGGGCAGGGGTGAACACCGGGGAGCTGTTTTTT. Protein sequence: CASSLLVVRAGVNTGELFF.

A word on this clone: A read error may produce the germline difference seen at one junction end. Other DNA sequences in the same sample also yield this CDR3. The genes are TRBV6-1 and TRBJ1-6, with D maybe TRBD1 (6 bases). The CDR3 covers 17 residues. The germline V gene encodes CDR1 MNHNS and CDR2 SASEGT. The CDR3 is CASSGGLLSSYNSPLHF. As DNA, the CDR3 is TGTGCCAGCAGTGGGGGGCTGCTAAGCTCCTATAATTCCCCCCTCCACTTT.

V usage is TRBV10-3 and J usage is TRBJ2-5; tentative D call: TRBD2 (6 bases). V shed 6 bases and J shed 5 bases, with 13 bases lying between them. Germline CDR1 is ENHRY and CDR2 is SYGVKD. The CDR3 length is 13 residues. The CDR3, as DNA: TGTGCCATCAGGCCGGGACTGGAGGAGACCCAGTACTTC. Its translation is CAIRPGLEETQYF.

The chain combines TRBV30 with TRBJ1-2; D ambiguous. Germline CDR1 reads GTSNPN; CDR2 reads SVGIG (reference sequence). V lost 0 bases and J lost 4, with 15 bases in between. The CDR3 runs to 15 residues. For the CDR3, the DNA is TGTGCCTGGAGTGTACAGCAACAGACCCCCTATGGCTACACCTTC. Translated, it gives CAWSVQQQTPYGYTF.

With regard to this clone: A junction end diverges from the germline sequence, so it may reflect a read error. DNA of the CDR3: TGTGCCAGCAATCCTACCGGGGGATATGGATTAACCGCCTTC. Translation: CASNPTGGYGLTAF. The genes are TRBV6-1 and TRBJ1-2; tentatively, D is TRBD1 (5 bases). There are 14 residues in the CDR3. Germline CDR1 is MNHNS and CDR2 is SASEGT.

This clone was seen more than once but under ten times. The chain is built from TRBV19 and TRBJ1-5; TRBD1 matches at 9 bases. Trimming at V came to 6 bases and at J to 7 bases, leaving 4 bases not matched to a gene. The CDR3 is 13 residues long. The germline V gene has CDR1 LNHDA and CDR2 SQIVND (reference sequence). The CDR3 DNA follows: TGTGCCAGTAGCGGGACAGGGAGGCAGCCCCAGCATTTT. Its translation: CASSGTGRQPQHF.

On this clone itself: Germline and junction disagree at one end, which may indicate a read error. The chain links TRBV10-3 to TRBJ2-1; 7 positions agree with TRBD2. Germline loops: CDR1 ENHRY, CDR2 SYGVKD. This CDR3 comprises 14 residues. CDR3 sequence (DNA): TGTGCCATCGGTGAGCTAGCGGAGTCTTATGAGCAGTTCTTC. It specifies CAIGELAESYEQFF.

J is TRBJ2-7 and V is TRBV18; the D gene is possibly TRBD1 (5 bases). Trimming shortened V by 2 bases and J by 5 bases, and 13 bases separated the two germline ends. The germline V gene encodes CDR1 KGHSH and CDR2 LQKENI. The CDR3 covers 14 residues. In DNA, the CDR3 is TGTGCCAGCTCACCAAGAGCAGGGTTCCACGAGCAGTACTTC. Protein product: CASSPRAGFHEQYF.

The V and J genes are TRBV6-5 and TRBJ2-7, with a possible D match to TRBD1 (5 bases). V lost 6 bases to trimming and J lost 3 bases, with 18 bases between them. Looked up from germline, CDR1 is MNHEY and CDR2 is SVGAGI. CDR3 size: 15 residues. The CDR3 region has the DNA TGTGCCAGCAGACCAGCAGGGCATCTGCGCTACGAGCAGTACTTC. Translated: CASRPAGHLRYEQYF.

With regard to this clone: Because the CDR3's place on the DNA is in doubt, the DNA is left out and the CDR3 is given as listed by TCRdb. The V gene is TRBV4-1, the J gene TRBJ1-3; the DNA was not compared with TRBD1, the D call given in the table. The germline V gene has CDR1 MGHRA and CDR2 YSYEKL. The CDR3 extends over 15 residues, inclusive of both ends. This chain's CDR3 is CASQGFGSGGNTIYF.

The V call is TRBV18, the J call TRBJ1-1, with D tentatively TRBD1 (5 bases). V was pared by 8 bases and J by 3 bases, with 13 bases between. This CDR3 comprises 13 residues. Germline CDR1 KGHSH, CDR2 LQKENI. This CDR3 reads CASATDSYTEAFF. CDR3 DNA: TGTGCCAGCGCAACCGACAGTTACACTGAAGCTTTCTTT.